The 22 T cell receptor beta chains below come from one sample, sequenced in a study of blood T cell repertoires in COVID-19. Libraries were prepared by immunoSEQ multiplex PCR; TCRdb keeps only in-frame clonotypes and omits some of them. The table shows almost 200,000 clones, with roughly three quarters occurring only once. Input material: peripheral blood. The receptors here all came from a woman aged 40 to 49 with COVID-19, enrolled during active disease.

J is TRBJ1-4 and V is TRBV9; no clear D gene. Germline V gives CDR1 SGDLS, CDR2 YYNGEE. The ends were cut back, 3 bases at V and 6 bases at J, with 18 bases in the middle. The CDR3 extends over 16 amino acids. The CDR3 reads CASSARVGSGHEKLFF. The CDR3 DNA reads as TGTGCCAGCAGCGCGAGGGTTGGGAGTGGGCATGAAAAACTGTTTTTT.

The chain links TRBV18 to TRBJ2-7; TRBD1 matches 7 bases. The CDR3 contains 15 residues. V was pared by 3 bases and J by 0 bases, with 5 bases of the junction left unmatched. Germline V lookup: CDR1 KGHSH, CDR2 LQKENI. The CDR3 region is CASSPGQALSYEQYF. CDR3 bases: TGTGCCAGCTCACCTGGACAGGCCCTCTCCTACGAGCAGTACTTC. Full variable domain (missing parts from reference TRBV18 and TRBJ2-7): NAGVMQNPRHLVRRRGQEARLRCSPMKGHSHVYWYRQLPEEGLKFMVYLQKENIIDESGMPKERFSAEFPKEGPSILRIQQVVRGDSAAYFCASSPGQALSYEQYFGPGTRLTVT.

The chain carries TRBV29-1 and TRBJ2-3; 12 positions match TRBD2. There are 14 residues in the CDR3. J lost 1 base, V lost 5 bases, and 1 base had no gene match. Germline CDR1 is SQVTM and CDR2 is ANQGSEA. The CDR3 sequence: CSVRTSGGTDTQYF. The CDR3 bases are TGCAGCGTTAGGACTAGCGGGGGCACAGATACGCAGTATTTT.

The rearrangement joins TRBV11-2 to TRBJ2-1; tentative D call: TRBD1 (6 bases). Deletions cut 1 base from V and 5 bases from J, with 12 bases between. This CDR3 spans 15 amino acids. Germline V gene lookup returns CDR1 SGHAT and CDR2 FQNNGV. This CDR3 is CASSLGSRGDNEQFF. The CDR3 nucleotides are TGTGCCAGCAGCTTAGGGAGCAGGGGTGACAATGAGCAGTTCTTC.

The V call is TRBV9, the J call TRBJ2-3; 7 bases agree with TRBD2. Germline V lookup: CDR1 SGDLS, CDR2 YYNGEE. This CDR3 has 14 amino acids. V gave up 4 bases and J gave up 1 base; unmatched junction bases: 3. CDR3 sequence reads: CASSYAGGTDTQYF. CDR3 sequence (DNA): TGTGCCAGCAGCTACGCGGGGGGCACAGATACGCAGTATTTT.

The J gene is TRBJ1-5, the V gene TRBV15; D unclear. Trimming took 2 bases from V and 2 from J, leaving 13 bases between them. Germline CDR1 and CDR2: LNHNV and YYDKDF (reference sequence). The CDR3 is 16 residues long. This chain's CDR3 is CATSRLTLAGNQPQHF. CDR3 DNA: TGTGCCACCAGCAGATTAACCTTGGCAGGCAATCAGCCCCAGCATTTT.

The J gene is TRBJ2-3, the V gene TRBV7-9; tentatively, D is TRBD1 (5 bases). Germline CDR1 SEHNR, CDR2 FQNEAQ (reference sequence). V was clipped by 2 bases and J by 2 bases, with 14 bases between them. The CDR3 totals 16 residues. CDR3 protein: CASSLIQGRVTDTQYF. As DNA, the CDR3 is TGTGCCAGCAGCTTAATCCAGGGAAGGGTCACAGATACGCAGTATTTT.

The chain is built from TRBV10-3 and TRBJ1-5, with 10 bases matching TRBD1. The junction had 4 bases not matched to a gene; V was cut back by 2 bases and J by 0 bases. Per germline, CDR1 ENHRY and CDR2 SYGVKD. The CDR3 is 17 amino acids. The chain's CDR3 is CAISEGDRGISNQPQHF. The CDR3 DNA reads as TGTGCCATCAGTGAGGGGGACAGGGGAATTAGCAATCAGCCCCAGCATTTT.

This CDR3 reads CASSWPGTGTYNEQFF. DNA for the CDR3: TGTGCCAGCAGCTGGCCCGGGACAGGGACATACAATGAGCAGTTCTTC. The rearrangement joins TRBV7-2 to TRBJ2-1; 9 nucleotides agree with TRBD1. Germline CDR1 SGHTA, CDR2 FQGNSA. After removal of 4 bases from V and 4 bases from J, the junction contained 8 bases not matched to a gene. The CDR3 is 16 residues long.

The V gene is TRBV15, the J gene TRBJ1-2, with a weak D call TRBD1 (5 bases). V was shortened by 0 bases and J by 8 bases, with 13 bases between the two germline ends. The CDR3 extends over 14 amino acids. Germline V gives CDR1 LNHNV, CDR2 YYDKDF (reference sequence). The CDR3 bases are TGTGCCACCAGCAGAGAGGTGGGCAGGGAAGGCTACACCTTC. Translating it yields CATSREVGREGYTF.

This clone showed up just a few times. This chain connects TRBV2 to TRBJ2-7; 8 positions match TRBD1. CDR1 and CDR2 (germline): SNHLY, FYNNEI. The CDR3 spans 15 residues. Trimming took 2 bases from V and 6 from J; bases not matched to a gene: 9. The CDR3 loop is CASSEQGAHRGEQYF. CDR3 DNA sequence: TGTGCCAGCAGTGAACAGGGGGCCCACCGTGGCGAGCAGTACTTC. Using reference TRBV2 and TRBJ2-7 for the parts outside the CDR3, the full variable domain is EPEVTQTPSHQVTQMGQEVILRCVPISNHLYFYWYRQILGQKVEFLVSFYNNEISEKSEIFDDQFSVERPDGSNFTLKIRSTKLEDSAMYFCASSEQGAHRGEQYFGPGTRLTVT.

The DNA for the CDR3 is TGTGCCAGCAGTCATGGGGACTGGGGGACTGAAGCTTTCTTT. Translated, it gives CASSHGDWGTEAFF. The gene calls are TRBV5-6 and TRBJ1-1; weak D call: TRBD1 (5 bases). The CDR3 has 14 residues. Trimming left V 5 bases short and J 5 bases short, with 16 bases between. Germline V lookup: CDR1 SGHDT, CDR2 YYEEEE.

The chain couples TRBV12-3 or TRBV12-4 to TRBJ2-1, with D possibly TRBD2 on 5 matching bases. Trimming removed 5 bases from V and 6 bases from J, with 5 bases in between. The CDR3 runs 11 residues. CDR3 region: CASSRGNEQFF. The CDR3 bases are TGTGCCAGCAGTCGGGGCAATGAGCAGTTCTTC.

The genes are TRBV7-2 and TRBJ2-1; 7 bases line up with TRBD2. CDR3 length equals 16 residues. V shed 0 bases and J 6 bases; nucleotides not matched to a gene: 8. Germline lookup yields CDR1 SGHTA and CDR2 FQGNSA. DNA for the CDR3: TGTGCCAGCAGCTTAGCGTCTGGGACGGGGGGCAATGAGCAGTTCTTC. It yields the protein CASSLASGTGGNEQFF.

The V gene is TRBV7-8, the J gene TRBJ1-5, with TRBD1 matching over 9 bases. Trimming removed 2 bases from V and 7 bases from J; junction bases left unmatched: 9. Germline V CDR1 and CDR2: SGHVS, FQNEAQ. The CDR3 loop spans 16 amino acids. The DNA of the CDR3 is TGTGCCAGCAGCTTAAGGTGGACAGGGGTAGGACAGCCCCAGCATTTT. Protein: CASSLRWTGVGQPQHF.

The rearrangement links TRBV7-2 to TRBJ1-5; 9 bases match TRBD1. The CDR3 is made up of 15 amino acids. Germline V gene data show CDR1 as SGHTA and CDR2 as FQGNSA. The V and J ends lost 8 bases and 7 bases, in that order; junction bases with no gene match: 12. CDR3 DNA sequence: TGTGCCAGCGACTCCGGGACAGGGCGATTCCAGCCCCAGCATTTT. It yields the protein CASDSGTGRFQPQHF.

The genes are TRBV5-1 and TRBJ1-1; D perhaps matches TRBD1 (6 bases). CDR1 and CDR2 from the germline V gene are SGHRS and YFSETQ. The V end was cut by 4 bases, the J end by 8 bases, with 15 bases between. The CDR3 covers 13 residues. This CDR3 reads CASSQGGGGEAFF. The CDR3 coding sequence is TGCGCCAGCAGCCAAGGTGGGGGCGGCGAAGCTTTCTTT.

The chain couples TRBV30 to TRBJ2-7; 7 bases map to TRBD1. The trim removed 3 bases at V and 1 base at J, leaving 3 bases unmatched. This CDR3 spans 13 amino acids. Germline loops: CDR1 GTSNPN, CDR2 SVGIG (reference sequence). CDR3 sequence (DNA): TGTGCCTGGAGAAGGACAGGATCCTACGAGCAGTACTTC. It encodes CAWRRTGSYEQYF.

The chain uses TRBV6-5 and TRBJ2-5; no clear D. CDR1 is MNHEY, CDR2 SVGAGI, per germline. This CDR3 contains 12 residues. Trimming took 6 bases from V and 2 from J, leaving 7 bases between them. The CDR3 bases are TGTGCCAGCAGGAGGCAGCAAGAGACCCAGTACTTC. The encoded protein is CASRRQQETQYF.

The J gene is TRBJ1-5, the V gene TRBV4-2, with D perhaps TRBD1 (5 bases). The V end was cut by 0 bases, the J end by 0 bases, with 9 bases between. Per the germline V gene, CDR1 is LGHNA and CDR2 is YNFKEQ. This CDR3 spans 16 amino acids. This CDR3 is CASSQDRDRSNQPQHF. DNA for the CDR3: TGTGCCAGCAGCCAAGACAGGGATCGTAGCAATCAGCCCCAGCATTTT.

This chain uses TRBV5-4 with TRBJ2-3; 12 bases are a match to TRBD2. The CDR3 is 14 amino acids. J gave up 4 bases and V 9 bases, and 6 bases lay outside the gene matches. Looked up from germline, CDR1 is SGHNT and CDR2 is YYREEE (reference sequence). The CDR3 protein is CAIELAGGSDTQYF. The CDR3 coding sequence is TGTGCCATCGAACTAGCGGGAGGTTCAGATACGCAGTATTTT. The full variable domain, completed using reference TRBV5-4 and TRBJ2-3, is ETGVTQSPTHLIKTRGQQVTLRCSSQSGHNTVSWYQQALGQGPQFIFQYYREEENGRGNFPPRFSGLQFPNYSSELNVNALELDDSALYLCAIELAGGSDTQYFGPGTRLTVL.

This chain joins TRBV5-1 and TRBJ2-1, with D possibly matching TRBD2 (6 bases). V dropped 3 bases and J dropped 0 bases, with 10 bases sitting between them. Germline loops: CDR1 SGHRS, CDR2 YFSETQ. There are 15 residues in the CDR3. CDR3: CASSWTKSSYNEQFF. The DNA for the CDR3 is TGCGCCAGCAGCTGGACTAAAAGCTCCTACAATGAGCAGTTCTTC.